The clone carrying this TCR beta chain was counted a single time. In the authors' workflow: For nucleated cells, counts were estimated from reference gene primer amplification. The table came from immunoSEQ multiplex PCR; TCRdb's copy has only in-frame clones and leaves some out. The V and J calls and clone size are taken from that table; D and trimming were inferred from the DNA. The repertoire holds 75,000 to 95,000 clones, with 78% as singletons. This entry comes from a study of blood T cell repertoires in COVID-19. In the study overall: Samples came from the United States, Italy and Spain, spanning acute and convalescent COVID-19.

Recruited during active infection, patients (from Seattle) were subsequently followed longitudinally. This CDR3 comprises 15 residues. With 0 bases removed from V and 0 bases from J, the gap between germline ends came to 5 bases. Germline V CDR1 and CDR2: MGHRA, YSYEKL. Sequenced: peripheral blood. The chain employs TRBV4-1 and TRBJ2-2; TRBD1 is a possible D gene (5 bases). The receptor was isolated from a man aged 55 to 70 with COVID-19, enrolled during active disease. The CDR3 nucleotides are TGCGCCAGCAGCCAAGACAGGGCGAACACCGGGGAGCTGTTTTTT. As protein: CASSQDRANTGELFF.